These T cell receptor beta chains were read from a single sample in a study of CD8 T cells in Susac syndrome. TCRdb analysed the immunoSEQ multiplex PCR reads with MiXCR anew, one entry per CDR3 protein. The sample contains about 110,000 distinct CDR3 sequences, about 96% of which appear only once. The material sequenced was CD4+ T cells from PBMCs. All receptors derive from a human donor in good health. CDR3s include the opening cysteine and the closing phenylalanine or tryptophan. Fields, in order: V gene, J gene, CDR3 protein.

v_call: TRBV7-8
j_call: TRBJ2-5
cdr3_aa: CASSLVPYRKEETQYF

v_call: TRBV4-3
j_call: TRBJ2-5
cdr3_aa: CASSHSRGFPETQYF

v_call: TRBV25-1
j_call: TRBJ2-7
cdr3_aa: CASARIYEQYF

v_call: TRBV2
j_call: TRBJ1-2
cdr3_aa: CASTERTFYGYTF

v_call: TRBV5-1
j_call: TRBJ2-1
cdr3_aa: CASSLGQGAREQFF

v_call: TRBV30
j_call: TRBJ2-2
cdr3_aa: CAWSADRRGELFF

v_call: TRBV4-3
j_call: TRBJ1-2
cdr3_aa: CASSQDRFYGYTF

v_call: TRBV28
j_call: TRBJ2-7
cdr3_aa: CASRSASAGEIYEQYF

v_call: TRBV15
j_call: TRBJ2-7
cdr3_aa: CATSNNYEQYF

v_call: TRBV20-1
j_call: TRBJ2-3
cdr3_aa: CSAREPGGWADTQYF

v_call: TRBV20-1
j_call: TRBJ2-5
cdr3_aa: CSARDNLAVQETQYF

v_call: TRBV2
j_call: TRBJ1-5
cdr3_aa: CASRVGTGYQPQHF

v_call: TRBV7-2
j_call: TRBJ2-3
cdr3_aa: CASSLAGKGTDTQYF

v_call: TRBV20-1
j_call: TRBJ2-5
cdr3_aa: CSAVTSGGPRSRETQYF

v_call: TRBV24-1
j_call: TRBJ2-1
cdr3_aa: CATSQGGSYNEQFF

v_call: TRBV27
j_call: TRBJ2-7
cdr3_aa: CASSSRGGSGTYYEQYF

v_call: TRBV7-9
j_call: TRBJ2-7
cdr3_aa: CASSLSHEQYF

v_call: TRBV19
j_call: TRBJ1-5
cdr3_aa: CASVPGPGGVQPQHF

v_call: TRBV7-8
j_call: TRBJ1-3
cdr3_aa: CASSPGIILRGNTIYF

v_call: TRBV29-1
j_call: TRBJ2-3
cdr3_aa: CSGGSGGSTDTQYF

v_call: TRBV5-1
j_call: TRBJ2-5
cdr3_aa: CASSADVLAGAETQYF

v_call: TRBV12-3/TRBV12-4
j_call: TRBJ1-4
cdr3_aa: CASSPGTVGKLFF

v_call: TRBV7-9
j_call: TRBJ2-5
cdr3_aa: CARTGQSGETQYF

v_call: TRBV6-2/TRBV6-3
j_call: TRBJ2-7
cdr3_aa: CASSHPKNHEQYF

v_call: TRBV20-1
j_call: TRBJ1-2
cdr3_aa: CSARLGGTGYGYTF

v_call: TRBV27
j_call: TRBJ2-5
cdr3_aa: CASRLAGTTRVQYF

v_call: TRBV6-2/TRBV6-3
j_call: TRBJ1-5
cdr3_aa: CASNGRKDQPQHF

v_call: TRBV28
j_call: TRBJ1-5
cdr3_aa: CATDTNPVFRNQPQHF

v_call: TRBV12-3/TRBV12-4
j_call: TRBJ2-5
cdr3_aa: CASRQQGTGETQYF

v_call: TRBV28
j_call: TRBJ1-2
cdr3_aa: CASSVAGYGYTF

v_call: TRBV3-1
j_call: TRBJ2-5
cdr3_aa: CASSQGSSFQETQYF